This entry lists 27 T cell receptor beta chains sequenced from one sample in a study of CD8+ T cells in alopecia areata. The treatment here: oral pan-JAK inhibitor, 5-10 mg twice daily. TCR sequencing used cDNA made by reverse transcription of extracted RNA. Clones were sequenced by immunoSEQ multiplex PCR, and TCRdb holds only the in-frame ones, with some missing. Found here are some 210,000 clones, roughly 66% of them singletons; the top ten hold 0.95% to 1.5%. Here the sequenced sample was CD4+ T cells sorted from blood, taken at approximately week 42, from a patient treated with tofacitinib. The receptors stem from a human donor with alopecia areata.

In this sample, this clone turned up many times. The genes are TRBV20-1 and TRBJ2-1, with no clear D. V lost 4 bases, J lost 3 bases, and 4 bases lay in between. Per germline, CDR1 DFQATT and CDR2 SNEGSKA (reference sequence). The CDR3 runs 11 residues. The CDR3 DNA follows: TGCAGTGCTAAGAACTACAATGAGCAGTTCTTC. Amino acid sequence: CSAKNYNEQFF.

The chain joins TRBV19 to TRBJ2-1; 9 nucleotides agree with TRBD1. V gave up 4 bases and J gave up 4 bases; unmatched junction bases: 14. Per germline, CDR1 LNHDA and CDR2 SQIVND (reference sequence). The CDR3 runs to 18 residues. The CDR3 DNA reads as TGTGCCAGTAGTAAGCAGTCCCCAGGACAGGGGCCGTACAATGAGCAGTTCTTC. Its protein is CASSKQSPGQGPYNEQFF.

This clone was counted only a few times. In DNA, the CDR3 is TGTGCCTGGAGTGAAGGGACACGTAATCAGCCCCAGCATTTT. Protein product: CAWSEGTRNQPQHF. The chain is built from TRBV30 and TRBJ1-5, with D possibly matching TRBD1 (6 bases). This CDR3 region has 14 residues. Germline-derived CDR1 and CDR2 are GTSNPN and SVGIG (reference sequence). Deletions cut 1 base from V and 4 bases from J, with 11 bases between.

This chain joins TRBV5-6 and TRBJ1-1; tentatively, D is TRBD1 (6 bases). Germline CDR1 SGHDT, CDR2 YYEEEE. Between the trimmed V and J ends, which lost 4 bases and 0 bases, there was a span of 10 bases. The CDR3 length is 14 residues. The CDR3 DNA reads as TGTGCCAGCAGCCCCGGGACATTGAACACTGAAGCTTTCTTT. This sequence encodes CASSPGTLNTEAFF.

This clone came up once. V is TRBV6-5 and J is TRBJ1-6; a possible D gene is TRBD1 (6 bases). The germline V gene encodes CDR1 MNHEY and CDR2 SVGAGI. V dropped 7 bases and J dropped 8 bases, with 18 bases sitting between them. The CDR3 spans 15 residues. DNA for the CDR3: TGTGCCAGCACCCTCAGGACAGTACCCTATTCACCCCTCCACTTT. This encodes CASTLRTVPYSPLHF.

The chain recombines TRBV5-1 with TRBJ2-3; unclear D gene. Germline V lookup: CDR1 SGHRS, CDR2 YFSETQ. The V and J ends lost 0 bases and 2 bases respectively, with 10 bases between them. CDR3 length: 15 residues. CDR3 DNA sequence: TGCGCCAGCAGCTTGGAAAGTGGGTTCACAGATACGCAGTATTTT. It yields the protein CASSLESGFTDTQYF.

The rearrangement joins TRBV30 to TRBJ2-2, with 9 nucleotides matching TRBD2. This CDR3 contains 16 residues. V gave up 0 bases and J gave up 8 bases; unmatched junction bases: 10. Germline-derived CDR1 and CDR2 are GTSNPN and SVGIG (reference sequence). This chain's CDR3 is CAWSVKTSGAGGELFF. The CDR3 nucleotides are TGTGCCTGGAGTGTAAAGACTAGCGGAGCCGGGGGGGAGCTGTTTTTT.

A remark on this clone: The sample holds other DNA sequences that translate to the same CDR3. The V and J genes are TRBV29-1 and TRBJ2-2, with no clear D. Germline V gene sequence: CDR1 SQVTM, CDR2 ANQGSEA. V lost 4 bases to trimming and J lost 0 bases, with 3 bases between them. The CDR3 consists of 12 residues. CDR3 in amino acids: CSVGPNTGELFF. DNA of the CDR3: TGCAGCGTTGGACCGAACACCGGGGAGCTGTTTTTT.

This rearrangement joins TRBV9 to TRBJ2-2; D possibly corresponds to TRBD2 (5 bases). Germline CDR1 reads SGDLS; CDR2 reads YYNGEE. V lost 0 bases and J lost 2, with 8 bases in between. CDR3 length: 15 residues. The CDR3: CASSVGSGNTGELFF. The CDR3 DNA reads TGTGCCAGCAGCGTAGGTTCGGGAAACACCGGGGAGCTGTTTTTT.

V and J are TRBV2 and TRBJ2-4; 7 bases align to TRBD1. There are 12 residues in the CDR3. Germline V CDR1 and CDR2: SNHLY, FYNNEI. J lost 10 bases, V lost 4 bases, and 4 bases had no gene match. CDR3 sequence reads: CASSGQGSIQYF. In DNA form, the CDR3 reads TGTGCCAGCAGTGGACAGGGATCAATTCAGTACTTC.

The rearrangement uses TRBV10-3 and TRBJ1-3, with 7 bases aligning to TRBD1. The J segment lost 1 base and the V segment lost 5 bases, leaving 2 bases of the junction unmatched. Per germline, CDR1 ENHRY and CDR2 SYGVKD. The CDR3 covers 14 residues. DNA for the CDR3: TGTGCCATCAGTACAGGGGATTCTGGAAACACCATATATTTT. Amino acids: CAISTGDSGNTIYF.

The chain carries TRBV27 and TRBJ2-6, with D unresolved. The germline V gene encodes CDR1 MNHEY and CDR2 SMNVEV (reference sequence). The germline V and J ends were trimmed by 6 bases and 0 bases, with 12 bases remaining between them. This CDR3 region has 16 residues. This CDR3 is CASSRAYPSGANVLTF. As DNA, the CDR3 is TGTGCCAGCAGCCGGGCGTATCCCTCTGGGGCCAACGTCCTGACTTTC. The full variable domain, rest sourced from reference TRBV27 and TRBJ2-6, is EAQVTQNPRYLITVTGKKLTVTCSQNMNHEYMSWYRQDPGLGLRQIYYSMNVEVTDKGDVPEGYKVSRKEKRNFPLILESPSPNQTSLYFCASSRAYPSGANVLTFGAGSRLTVL.

This chain links TRBV28 with TRBJ1-2; no clear D. This CDR3 has 12 amino acids. Germline V CDR1 and CDR2: MDHEN, SYDVKM. As DNA, the CDR3 is TGTGTCGCGTCTGGGACTAACTATGGCTACACCTTC. It yields the protein CVASGTNYGYTF.

The chain carries TRBV30 and TRBJ1-5; weak D call: TRBD1 (6 bases). The CDR3 covers 13 residues. Germline V lookup: CDR1 GTSNPN, CDR2 SVGIG (reference sequence). Trimming stripped 3 bases from V and 5 bases from J, with 11 bases between. The CDR3: CAWRGGGDQPQHF. The DNA for the CDR3 is TGTGCCTGGAGAGGGGGGGGCGATCAGCCCCAGCATTTT.

In this sample, this clone turned up a few times. The chain combines TRBV19 with TRBJ1-1; TRBD1 agrees at 7 bases. From germline, CDR1 is LNHDA and CDR2 SQIVND (reference sequence). The CDR3 has 16 amino acids. Germline trimming cut 8 bases from V and 1 base from J; bases unmatched to any gene: 13. The CDR3 nucleotides are TGTGCCAGTCGATTCCGTCCGGGACAGCAGAACACTGAAGCTTTCTTT. This codes for CASRFRPGQQNTEAFF.

This chain links TRBV4-3 with TRBJ2-3; 9 bases fit TRBD1. Germline V lookup: CDR1 LGHNA, CDR2 YSLEER. The CDR3 has 15 residues. The V segment lost 6 bases and the J segment 3 bases; nucleotides outside the gene matches: 7. The CDR3 DNA reads TGCGCCAGCAGGCCAGGGGACAGGGATACAGATACGCAGTATTTT. Translation gives CASRPGDRDTDTQYF.

The chain links TRBV2 to TRBJ2-7; 8 positions agree with TRBD1. Trimming at V came to 6 bases and at J to 0 bases, leaving 7 bases not matched to a gene. Germline V gene lookup returns CDR1 SNHLY and CDR2 FYNNEI. The CDR3 runs to 15 residues. This CDR3 is CASSGGQGDSYEQYF. The CDR3 nucleotides read TGTGCCAGCAGCGGAGGACAGGGAGACTCCTACGAGCAGTACTTC. Complete variable domain (other parts from reference TRBV2 and TRBJ2-7): EPEVTQTPSHQVTQMGQEVILRCVPISNHLYFYWYRQILGQKVEFLVSFYNNEISEKSEIFDDQFSVERPDGSNFTLKIRSTKLEDSAMYFCASSGGQGDSYEQYFGPGTRLTVT.

The rearrangement joins TRBV23-1 to TRBJ2-7, with 13 bases aligning to TRBD2. TRBV23-1 is classed as an ORF, of uncertain function. CDR3 length: 20 amino acids. After removal of 3 bases from V and 6 bases from J, the junction contained 20 bases not matched to a gene. This chain's CDR3 is CASSHRRRTSGGYSLPEQYF. CDR3 in DNA: TGCGCCAGCAGTCACAGACGTAGGACTAGCGGGGGATACTCCCTACCCGAGCAGTACTTC.

This clone showed up just once. J is TRBJ2-7 and V is TRBV9; D is possibly TRBD1 or TRBD2 (5 bases each). The germline V and J ends were trimmed by 4 bases and 2 bases, with 13 bases remaining between them. The CDR3 extends over 14 amino acids. Germline loops: CDR1 SGDLS, CDR2 YYNGEE. The CDR3 reads CASSPGTVTYEQYF. Written as DNA, the CDR3 is TGTGCCAGCAGCCCTGGGACGGTCACCTACGAGCAGTACTTC.

The rearrangement uses TRBV25-1 and TRBJ1-1; possible D gene TRBD1, 5 bases. CDR3 length: 14 amino acids. Germline CDR1 reads MGHDK; CDR2 reads SYGVNS. Trimming left V 2 bases short and J 1 base short, with 8 bases between. The chain's CDR3 is CASSEIGTNTEAFF. For the CDR3, the DNA is TGTGCCAGCAGTGAAATTGGGACGAACACTGAAGCTTTCTTT.

This sequence joins TRBV10-3 and TRBJ2-1, with D possibly matching TRBD1 (7 bases). V was shortened by 6 bases and J by 9 bases, with 18 bases between the two germline ends. From germline, CDR1 is ENHRY and CDR2 SYGVKD. The CDR3 is 14 residues long. Here the CDR3 DNA reads TGTGCCATCAGCGGGACAGAAGCGGGCCTTGAGCAGTTCTTC. Translated, it gives CAISGTEAGLEQFF.

The J gene is TRBJ2-6, the V gene TRBV5-1; TRBD1 aligns across 7 bases. The length of the CDR3 is 16 residues. Germline trimming cut 2 bases from V and 0 bases from J; bases unmatched to any gene: 2. Germline values: CDR1 SGHRS, CDR2 YFSETQ. In nucleotides, the CDR3 is TGCGCCAGCAGCTTTAACAGGGGCTCTGGGGCCAACGTCCTGACTTTC. Protein: CASSFNRGSGANVLTF.

This clone was counted only a few times. The V call is TRBV7-2, the J call TRBJ2-1; a possible D gene is TRBD1 (6 bases). V shed 7 bases and J shed 5 bases, with 15 bases lying between them. Germline V gene lookup returns CDR1 SGHTA and CDR2 FQGNSA. The CDR3 is 14 residues long. CDR3 sequence reads: CASTRQVPNNEQFF. The DNA for the CDR3 is TGTGCCAGCACCCGACAGGTCCCCAACAATGAGCAGTTCTTC. Complete variable domain (other parts from reference TRBV7-2 and TRBJ2-1): GAGVSQSPSNKVTEKGKDVELRCDPISGHTALYWYRQSLGQGLEFLIYFQGNSAPDKSGLPSDRFSAERTGGSVSTLTIQRTQQEDSAVYLCASTRQVPNNEQFFGPGTRLTVL.

The CDR3 sequence is CASSHNGRKGGTEAFF. The CDR3 nucleotides read TGCGCCAGCAGCCATAACGGACGAAAGGGAGGCACTGAAGCTTTCTTT. The J gene is TRBJ1-1, the V gene TRBV4-3; D unresolved. Looked up from germline, CDR1 is LGHNA and CDR2 is YSLEER. This CDR3 has 16 amino acids. V was shortened by 3 bases and J by 4 bases, with 18 bases between the two germline ends.

This chain uses TRBV2 with TRBJ2-5; 13 bases line up with TRBD2. Looked up from germline, CDR1 is SNHLY and CDR2 is FYNNEI. Trimming took 7 bases from V and 2 from J; bases not matched to a gene: 7. The CDR3 covers 16 residues. CDR3 region: CASTGRTSGGQETQYF. Written as DNA, the CDR3 is TGTGCCAGCACCGGACGGACTAGCGGGGGACAAGAGACCCAGTACTTC.

Only a few counts were recorded for this clone. The rearrangement joins TRBV5-1 to TRBJ1-2; no definite D call. Trimming took off 1 base at V and 4 bases at J, with 8 bases between the two ends. CDR1 is SGHRS, CDR2 YFSETQ, per germline. The CDR3 consists of 13 residues. CDR3 sequence (DNA): TGCGCCAGCAGCTTGACAGATTCCTATGGCTACACCTTC. Protein: CASSLTDSYGYTF.

This clone was seen more than once but under ten times. V usage is TRBV7-7 and J usage is TRBJ2-1; maybe TRBD2 (7 bases). CDR3 length equals 21 residues. Germline V gene sequence: CDR1 SSHAT, CDR2 FNYEAQ (reference sequence). V was cut by 1 base and J by 0 bases, with 25 bases left in between. This chain's CDR3 is CASSLGTGGRGNPSSYNEQFF. CDR3 coding DNA: TGTGCCAGCAGCTTAGGTACCGGGGGGCGCGGAAACCCCAGCTCCTACAATGAGCAGTTCTTC.